Included here is one TCR beta chain sequence, with context. The V gene end was trimmed by 5 bases and the J gene end by 4 bases; junction bases not matched to a gene: 13. CDR1 and CDR2 from the germline V gene are MNHEY and SVGEGT. CDR3 size: 17 residues. Enrolled during active infection, Seattle patients were then followed longitudinally. Per the original methods: Amplification from reference gene primers served as the basis for estimated nucleated cell counts. TCRdb's copy holds only in-frame clones and misses some; the assay was immunoSEQ multiplex PCR. V and J calls and clone size are as listed in that table; D and trimming were resolved from the DNA. This sample has 80,000 to 90,000 clones; approximately 85% occur once, and the top ten carry 3%. This sample was taken from a study of blood T cell repertoires in COVID-19. Study overall: Acute-phase and convalescent COVID-19 samples originated in the United States, Italy and Spain. The analysed material was cDNA or gDNA that came from T cells, B-cell-depleted T cells, or PBMCs.

The specimen was peripheral blood. The receptor was isolated from a woman older than 75 with COVID-19, enrolled during active disease. This chain uses TRBV6-2 or TRBV6-3 with TRBJ2-1; TRBD2 agrees at 8 bases. CDR3 coding DNA: TGTGCCAGCAGTGTACCGGGACTAGAAATGAGGTACAATGAGCAGTTCTTC. This codes for CASSVPGLEMRYNEQFF.